The TCR beta chain described here comes from a study of cytomegalovirus exposure and HLA in healthy donors. Both 60 Vbeta primers and 13 Jbeta primers went into the PCR. TCRdb keeps only in-frame clones here, not all; method: immunoSEQ multiplex PCR. The sample lists under 100,000 clones; 65% to 80% were seen once. Of note for this clone: Its target is not known.

J was trimmed by 3 bases and V by 4 bases; bases with no gene match: 6. Germline CDR1 is SEHNR and CDR2 is FQNEAQ (reference sequence). The CDR3 has 16 amino acids. The study, taken as a whole, reports: As a later analysis showed, a missense DCLRE1C variant was linked to trimming of TCR beta V- and J-genes.

The rearrangement joins TRBV7-9 to TRBJ1-4; 9 bases align to TRBD1. This receptor was identified in a woman in her forties or fifties in good health and CMV-seropositive. Sequenced: PBMCs. This CDR3 reads CASSSGTGFANEKLFF. The CDR3 bases are TGTGCCAGCAGCTCCGGGACAGGGTTTGCTAATGAAAAACTGTTTTTT.